This TCR beta chain was sequenced in a study of T cell repertoires in cytomegalovirus infection. TCRdb reanalysed the reads using MiXCR and keeps one entry per CDR3 protein. The profile shows 800,000 to 950,000 distinct CDR3 sequences, 30% to 35% of them singletons. Worth noting for this clonotype: Its antigen remains unknown.

CDR3 length: 15 amino acids. Per germline, CDR1 LGHNA and CDR2 YNFKEQ. With 5 bases clipped from V and 4 bases from J, the junction kept 6 bases outside the gene matches. The material was cultured CD8+ T cells from PBMCs, obtained from culture after CMV antigen stimulation. This receptor was identified in a human donor in good health (CMV status not recorded). Some clones in this sample may be carry-over from other donors' samples. The chain carries TRBV4-2 and TRBJ1-2; 11 bases map to TRBD1. CDR3 in amino acids: CASSKGQGDVYGYTF. CDR3 DNA: TGTGCCAGCAGCAAGGGACAGGGGGATGTCTATGGCTACACCTTC.